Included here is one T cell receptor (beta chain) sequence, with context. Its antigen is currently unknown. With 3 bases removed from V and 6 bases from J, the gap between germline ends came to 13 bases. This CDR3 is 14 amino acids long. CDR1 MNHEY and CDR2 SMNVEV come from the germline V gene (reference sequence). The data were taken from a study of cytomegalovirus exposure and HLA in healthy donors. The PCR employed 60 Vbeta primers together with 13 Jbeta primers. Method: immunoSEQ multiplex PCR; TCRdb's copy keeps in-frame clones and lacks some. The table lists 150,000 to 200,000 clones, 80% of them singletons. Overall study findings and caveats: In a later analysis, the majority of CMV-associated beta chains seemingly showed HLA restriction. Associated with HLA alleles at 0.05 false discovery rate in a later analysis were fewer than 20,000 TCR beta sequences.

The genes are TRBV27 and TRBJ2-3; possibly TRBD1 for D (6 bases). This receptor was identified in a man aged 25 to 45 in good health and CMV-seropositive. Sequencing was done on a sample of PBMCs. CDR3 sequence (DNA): TGTGCCAGCAGTTTTCCAGGGGCGGCGGATACGCAGTATTTT. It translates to CASSFPGAADTQYF.